Listed below are T cell receptor beta chains from one sample, sequenced in a study of CD8 T cells in Susac syndrome. MiXCR, run by TCRdb on the immunoSEQ multiplex PCR reads, gives a single entry per CDR3 protein. This sample carries some 160,000 distinct CDR3 sequences, 85% to 95% of them seen once, and the ten largest clones take about 0.16%. The sequenced sample consisted of CD8+ T cells from PBMCs. These receptor sequences come from a human donor with multiple sclerosis. The CDR3 runs from the conserved cysteine through the conserved F or W. D genes are given only for firm matches. Clone size is not always given. Where it is, it says once, few, many or a class for expanded clones.

>NA|TRBJ2-7|NA|TRBV11-2
CASSLVLSGYEQYF
TGTGCCAGCAGCTTAGTGTTGTCGGGGTACGAGCAGTACTTC
>NA|TRBJ2-1|NA|TRBV27
CASSSKDPSSYNEQFF
TGTGCCAGCAGTTCCAAGGATCCGAGCTCCTACAATGAGCAGTTCTTC
>NA|TRBJ2-7|TRBD1|TRBV12-5
CASRTGIGEQYF
TGTGCTAGCCGGACAGGGATTGGCGAGCAGTACTTC
>NA|TRBJ2-7|TRBD2|TRBV18
CASSPPSESGSAGSYEQYF
TGTGCCAGCTCACCACCGTCGGAAAGCGGGAGTGCTGGGTCCTACGAGCAGTACTTC
>NA|TRBJ2-5|TRBD2|TRBV3-1
CASSQVAGTSEETQYF
TGTGCCAGCAGCCAAGTTGCTGGGACTAGCGAAGAGACCCAGTACTTC
>NA|TRBJ1-1|NA|TRBV28
CASSTPGSRVMNTEAFF
TGTGCCAGCTCGACTCCGGGTAGTAGGGTGATGAACACTGAAGCTTTCTTT
>NA|TRBJ2-7|NA|TRBV29-1
CSVIRQGVYEQYF
TGCAGCGTTATAAGGCAGGGAGTTTACGAGCAGTACTTC
>NA|TRBJ2-5|NA|TRBV27
CASSPIPLAFQETQYF
TGTGCCAGCAGCCCCATCCCCCTAGCGTTCCAAGAGACCCAGTACTTC
>once|TRBJ2-5|TRBD2|TRBV20-1
CSAREGLAGAEETQYF
TGCAGTGCTAGAGAGGGACTAGCGGGGGCTGAAGAGACCCAGTACTTC
>NA|TRBJ2-7|NA|TRBV27
CASSYGGGAYEQYF
TGTGCCAGCAGTTACGGAGGGGGCGCATACGAGCAGTACTTC
>once|TRBJ2-1|TRBD2|TRBV2
CASSEIRTSGLEQFF
TGTGCCAGCAGTGAAATAAGGACTAGCGGGCTTGAGCAGTTCTTC
>NA|TRBJ2-2|TRBD1|TRBV3-1
CASSQTQGLGTGELFF
TGTGCCAGCAGCCAGACACAGGGGTTAGGCACCGGGGAGCTGTTTTTT
>NA|TRBJ2-2|NA|TRBV21-1
CASKNRAHYRRTGELFF
TGTGCCAGCAAAAACCGGGCTCATTACAGGAGGACCGGGGAGCTGTTTTTT
>NA|TRBJ2-5|TRBD1|TRBV5-1
CASSFTGTGSGETQYF
TGCGCCAGCAGCTTTACCGGGACAGGGTCGGGGGAGACCCAGTACTTC